The rows below give T cell receptor beta chains drawn from one sample of a study of shared clonotypes between healthy human individuals. The table came from immunoSEQ multiplex PCR; TCRdb's copy has only in-frame clones and leaves some out. The sample lists around 2,100,000 clones, 85% to 95% seen once, with around 1% in the top ten. The sample comprised naive CD8+ T cells sorted from blood. These receptors came from a man younger than 30 in good health. Both conserved end residues are part of each CDR3. The order of the fields is clone size, D gene, CDR3 length, V gene, J gene, CDR3 DNA, CDR3 protein. The D gene is left open where the match is weak. Only some rows state a clone size, as once, few, many or a class for expanded clones.

>once|NA|14|TRBV4-1|TRBJ2-1
TGCGCCAGCAGCCTCCGGAACGATTTCAATGAGCAGTTCTTC
CASSLRNDFNEQFF
>NA|NA|15|TRBV4-3|TRBJ2-3
TGCGCCAGCAGCCAAGATCTTCAAGGGCCAGATACGCAGTATTTT
CASSQDLQGPDTQYF
>NA|TRBD1|15|TRBV5-1|TRBJ2-7
TGCGCCAGCAGCACAAAGGACAGGGGGGACTACGAGCAGTACTTC
CASSTKDRGDYEQYF
>NA|NA|15|TRBV6-5|TRBJ2-5
TGTGCCAGCAGTTACTCCGTGAAGGTCAGTGAGACCCAGTACTTC
CASSYSVKVSETQYF
>NA|NA|10|TRBV2|TRBJ2-2
TGTGTAACGGGCACCGGGGAGCTGTTTTTT
CVTGTGELFF
>NA|TRBD2|16|TRBV11-2|TRBJ2-1
TGTGCCAGCAGCGCCGAGCGGGGCCGGAGAGACAATGAGCAGTTCTTC
CASSAERGRRDNEQFF
>NA|TRBD2|14|TRBV7-2|TRBJ2-7
TGTGCCAGCAGCTTAGTTGCGGGAGGACACGAGCAGTACTTC
CASSLVAGGHEQYF
>NA|NA|14|TRBV27|TRBJ2-5
TGTGCCAGCAGTTTTATAGGCCTCTCGGAGACCCAGTACTTC
CASSFIGLSETQYF
>NA|NA|12|TRBV28|TRBJ2-7
TGTGCCAGCAGTTTCTCTTCGTACGAGCAGTACTTC
CASSFSSYEQYF
>NA|NA|16|TRBV19|TRBJ1-3
TGTGCCAGTAGTCCCTGGACGTCCCCAACGGGAAACACCATATATTTT
CASSPWTSPTGNTIYF
>NA|NA|17|TRBV6-1|TRBJ1-4
TGTGCCAGCAGTGAAAATCGACGCACTCCCACTAATGAAAAACTGTTTTTT
CASSENRRTPTNEKLFF
>NA|NA|14|TRBV7-6|TRBJ2-7
TGTGCCAGCAGCTTAGAAGGCTATGGATACGAGCAGTACTTC
CASSLEGYGYEQYF
>NA|NA|15|TRBV7-9|TRBJ2-2
TGTGCCAGCAGCCCACCAACCCGACCCACCGGGGAGCTGTTTTTT
CASSPPTRPTGELFF
>NA|NA|13|TRBV5-6|TRBJ2-7
TGTGCCAGCAGCCCCCTGGACAGCTACGAGCAGTACTTC
CASSPLDSYEQYF
>NA|NA|15|TRBV27|TRBJ1-2
TGTGCCAGCAGCCCTATATTGGGCCCCGGTCCTGGCTACACCTTC
CASSPILGPGPGYTF
>NA|TRBD2|15|TRBV9|TRBJ2-1
TGTGCCAGCAGCGTAACTAGCGGGAGTCGGGATGAGCAGTTCTTC
CASSVTSGSRDEQFF
>NA|NA|13|TRBV27|TRBJ2-2
TGTGCCAGCAGTTTATCGTGGGGTGGGGAGCTGTTTTTT
CASSLSWGGELFF
>once|TRBD2|15|TRBV27|TRBJ2-3
TGTGCCAGCACCTTAGCGGGAGGGGGGTTTGGTACGCAGTATTTT
CASTLAGGGFGTQYF
>NA|NA|15|TRBV30|TRBJ2-3
TGTGCCTGGAGTGAGCTTTTAGTTTCCACAGATACGCAGTATTTT
CAWSELLVSTDTQYF
>NA|NA|14|TRBV6-1|TRBJ1-5
TGTGCCAGCAGTGAATGGAGTAGCAATCAGCCCCAGCATTTT
CASSEWSSNQPQHF
>NA|NA|16|TRBV7-8|TRBJ1-4
TGTGCCAGCAGCAGGGGGACACCCGCGGCTAATGAAAAACTGTTTTTT
CASSRGTPAANEKLFF
>NA|NA|11|TRBV12-5|TRBJ1-1
TGTGCTAGTGGTTTGGAGGGGGTAGCTTTCTTT
CASGLEGVAFF
>NA|NA|15|TRBV7-3|TRBJ2-5
TGTGCCAGCAGCTCAACAGGGATGGCCCAAGAGACCCAGTACTTC
CASSSTGMAQETQYF
>NA|NA|12|TRBV11-3|TRBJ2-3
TGTGCCAGCGAGGAGGGGGAGGATACGCAGTATTTT
CASEEGEDTQYF